This TCR beta chain is drawn from a study of technical replicates of blood from four donors. The method was immunoSEQ multiplex PCR; TCRdb's version includes in-frame clones alone and lacks a portion of them. The table has fewer than 60,000 clones, approximately 90% seen once. Germline CDR1 reads SQVTM; CDR2 reads ANQGSEA. This CDR3 comprises 13 residues. After removal of 6 bases from V and 2 bases from J, the junction contained 4 bases not matched to a gene. Sequencing was carried out using PBMCs. This sequence joins TRBV29-1 and TRBJ1-5, with 7 bases matching TRBD1. This sequence originates from a human donor in good health. Some clones in this sample may be carry-over from other donors' samples. In DNA form, the CDR3 reads TGCAGCGTCGCCCAGGGGGGCAATCAGCCCCAGCATTTT. As protein: CSVAQGGNQPQHF. Full variable domain (missing parts from reference TRBV29-1 and TRBJ1-5): SAVISQKPSRDICQRGTSLTIQCQVDSQVTMMFWYRQQPGQSLTLIATANQGSEATYESGFVIDKFPISRPNLTFSTLTVSNMSPEDSSIYLCSVAQGGNQPQHFGDGTRLSIL.